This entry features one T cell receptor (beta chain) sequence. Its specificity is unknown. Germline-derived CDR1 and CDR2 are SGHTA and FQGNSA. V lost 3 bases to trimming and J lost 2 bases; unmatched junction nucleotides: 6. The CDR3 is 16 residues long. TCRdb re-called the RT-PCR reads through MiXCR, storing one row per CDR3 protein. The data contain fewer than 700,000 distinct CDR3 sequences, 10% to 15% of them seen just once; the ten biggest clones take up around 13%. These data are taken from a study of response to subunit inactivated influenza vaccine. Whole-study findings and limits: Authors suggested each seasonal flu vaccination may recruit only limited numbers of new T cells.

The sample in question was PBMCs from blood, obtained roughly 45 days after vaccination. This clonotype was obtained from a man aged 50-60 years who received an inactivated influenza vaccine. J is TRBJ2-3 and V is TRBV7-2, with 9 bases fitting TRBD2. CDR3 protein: CASSLRLAEPTDTQYF. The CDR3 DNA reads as TGTGCCAGCAGCTTGCGACTAGCGGAACCCACAGATACGCAGTATTTT. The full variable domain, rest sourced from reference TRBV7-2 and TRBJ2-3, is GAGVSQSPSNKVTEKGKDVELRCDPISGHTALYWYRQSLGQGLEFLIYFQGNSAPDKSGLPSDRFSAERTGGSVSTLTIQRTQQEDSAVYLCASSLRLAEPTDTQYFGPGTRLTVL.